These T cell receptor beta chains were read from a single sample in a study of beta chain features in type 1 diabetes. The table came from immunoSEQ multiplex PCR; TCRdb's copy has only in-frame clones and leaves some out. The data show 300,000 to 350,000 clones, roughly a fifth seen once. Sequenced material: naive CD4+ T cells from blood. The receptors shown here come from a woman in her late teens or twenties in good health. Both conserved end residues are part of each CDR3. The D gene is left open where the match is weak. Not every row has a clone size; where given, it reads once, few, many or a size class.

J	V	D	size	DNA	CDR3
TRBJ2-4	TRBV7-9	NA	few	TGTGCCAGCAGCTTAGCGTTAAGCTCAGGGGACATTCAGTACTTC	CASSLALSSGDIQYF
TRBJ2-7	TRBV10-3	NA	few	TGTGCCATCAGATGGGACTGGAGCTCCTACGAGCAGTACTTC	CAIRWDWSSYEQYF
TRBJ2-7	TRBV18	TRBD2	NA	TGTGCCAGCTCAACGACTAGCGGGACATACGAGCAGTACTTC	CASSTTSGTYEQYF
TRBJ2-7	TRBV9	NA	NA	TGTGCCAGCAGCGTAGAACTAGGAAGTTCCTACGAGCAGTACTTC	CASSVELGSSYEQYF
TRBJ1-6	TRBV30	NA	few	TGTGCCTGGAGCTGGGGCCCTGATAATTCACCCCTCCACTTT	CAWSWGPDNSPLHF
TRBJ1-4	TRBV2	TRBD1	NA	TGTGCCAGCAGTCGACAGGGGGGTAATGAAAAACTGTTTTTT	CASSRQGGNEKLFF
TRBJ2-7	TRBV7-9	NA	few	TGTGCCAGCAGCATGGGACACCCACTACGAGAGCAGTACTTC	CASSMGHPLREQYF
TRBJ2-7	TRBV5-1	NA	NA	TGCGCCAGCAGCTTCCGGCCCGCGGGAGAGCAGTACTTC	CASSFRPAGEQYF
TRBJ2-3	TRBV7-3	NA	once	TGTGCCAGCAGCTTCAGGATGGCAGATACGCAGTATTTT	CASSFRMADTQYF
TRBJ2-7	TRBV14	TRBD2	NA	TGTGCCAGCAGCCAACTTGTGGGACTAGCGGGAGCGGGAGAGCAGTACTTC	CASSQLVGLAGAGEQYF
TRBJ2-2	TRBV19	TRBD1	NA	TGTGCCAGTAGTCCCCACAGGGGAAAGAACACCGGGGAGCTGTTTTTT	CASSPHRGKNTGELFF
TRBJ2-1	TRBV7-8	TRBD1	few	TGTGCCAGCAGCGTAGTTACAGGGGGCAATGAGCAGTTCTTC	CASSVVTGGNEQFF
TRBJ1-1	TRBV4-1	NA	few	TGCGCCAGCAGCCTTCAACCGGGAGGGACTGAAGCTTTCTTT	CASSLQPGGTEAFF
TRBJ2-5	TRBV5-1	TRBD2	few	TGCGCCAGCAGCCCATTAGCGGGGGGGCCCGGGGAGACCCAGTACTTC	CASSPLAGGPGETQYF
TRBJ2-1	TRBV25-1	TRBD1	few	TGTGCCAGCAGTGGAGGGACAGGGGCTTACAATGAGCAGTTCTTC	CASSGGTGAYNEQFF
TRBJ1-5	TRBV7-2	TRBD1	few	TGTGCCAGCAGCCTCGGGACAGCTTCCAATCAGCCCCAGCATTTT	CASSLGTASNQPQHF
TRBJ2-2	TRBV4-2	NA	few	TGTGCCAGCAGCCAAGAATTGGAGAGCACCGGGGAGCTGTTTTTT	CASSQELESTGELFF
TRBJ2-1	TRBV11-3	TRBD2	NA	TGTGCCAGCAGCTTAGCCGCTGCGGGAGGATCTTATGAGCAGTTCTTC	CASSLAAAGGSYEQFF
TRBJ2-7	TRBV2	NA	few	TGTGCCAGCAGTGAGGCATACGAGCAGTACTTC	CASSEAYEQYF
TRBJ1-5	TRBV4-2	NA	NA	TGTGCCAGCAGCCAGGTTTACGGGATGAGCAATCAGCCCCAGCATTTT	CASSQVYGMSNQPQHF
TRBJ1-1	TRBV6-5	NA	few	TGTGCCAGCAGTTACTCACCGGGGTGGGACACTGAAGCTTTCTTT	CASSYSPGWDTEAFF
TRBJ1-1	TRBV5-1	TRBD1	NA	TGCGCCAGCAGCCCGGGACAGGGGAGGGCTTTCTTT	CASSPGQGRAFF
TRBJ2-3	TRBV5-1	TRBD2	few	TGCGCCAGCAGCTTGGCGCGGGAGCAAGATACGCAGTATTTT	CASSLAREQDTQYF
TRBJ2-2	TRBV29-1	TRBD2	NA	TGCAGCGTTGCCGGACTAGCGGGAGTGGGCACCGGGGAGCTGTTTTTT	CSVAGLAGVGTGELFF
TRBJ1-1	TRBV2	NA	NA	TGTGCCAGCAGTGAAGCGCCGCACGGGGGAGCTTTCTTT	CASSEAPHGGAFF
TRBJ2-7	TRBV6-1	NA	few	TGTGCCAGCAGCCCCCCGGGAACCCTCTACGAGCAGTACTTC	CASSPPGTLYEQYF